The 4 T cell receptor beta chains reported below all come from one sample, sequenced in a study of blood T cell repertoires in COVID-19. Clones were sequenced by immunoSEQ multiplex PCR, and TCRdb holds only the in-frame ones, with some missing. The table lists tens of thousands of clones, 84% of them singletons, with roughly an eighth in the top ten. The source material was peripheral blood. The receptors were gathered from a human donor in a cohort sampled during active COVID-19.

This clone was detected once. The CDR3 DNA follows: TGTGCCACCAGTGATTGGGCAGACTACAATGAGCAGTTCTTC. It yields the protein CATSDWADYNEQFF. The gene calls are TRBV24-1 and TRBJ2-1; D gene ambiguous. V lost 2 bases and J lost 3, with 7 bases in between. This CDR3 contains 14 residues. Germline loops: CDR1 KGHDR, CDR2 SFDVKD.

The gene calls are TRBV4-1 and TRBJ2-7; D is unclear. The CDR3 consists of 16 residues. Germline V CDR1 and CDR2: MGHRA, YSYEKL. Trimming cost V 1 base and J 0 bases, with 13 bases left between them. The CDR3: CASSQGVVVSSYEQYF. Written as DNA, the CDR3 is TGCGCCAGCAGCCAAGGAGTAGTCGTGAGCTCCTACGAGCAGTACTTC.

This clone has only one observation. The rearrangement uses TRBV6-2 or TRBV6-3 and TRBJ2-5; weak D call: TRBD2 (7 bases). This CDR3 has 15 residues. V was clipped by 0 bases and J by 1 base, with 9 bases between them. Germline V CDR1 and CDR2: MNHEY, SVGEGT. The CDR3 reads CASSYSRGPQETQYF. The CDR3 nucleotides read TGTGCCAGCAGTTACTCGCGGGGGCCCCAAGAGACCCAGTACTTC.

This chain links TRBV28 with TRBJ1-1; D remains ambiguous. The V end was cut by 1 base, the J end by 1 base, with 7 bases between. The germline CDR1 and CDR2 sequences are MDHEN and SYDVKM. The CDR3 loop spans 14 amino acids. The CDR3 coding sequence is TGTGCCAGCAGTTTATACTCGAGGAACACTGAAGCTTTCTTT. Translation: CASSLYSRNTEAFF.